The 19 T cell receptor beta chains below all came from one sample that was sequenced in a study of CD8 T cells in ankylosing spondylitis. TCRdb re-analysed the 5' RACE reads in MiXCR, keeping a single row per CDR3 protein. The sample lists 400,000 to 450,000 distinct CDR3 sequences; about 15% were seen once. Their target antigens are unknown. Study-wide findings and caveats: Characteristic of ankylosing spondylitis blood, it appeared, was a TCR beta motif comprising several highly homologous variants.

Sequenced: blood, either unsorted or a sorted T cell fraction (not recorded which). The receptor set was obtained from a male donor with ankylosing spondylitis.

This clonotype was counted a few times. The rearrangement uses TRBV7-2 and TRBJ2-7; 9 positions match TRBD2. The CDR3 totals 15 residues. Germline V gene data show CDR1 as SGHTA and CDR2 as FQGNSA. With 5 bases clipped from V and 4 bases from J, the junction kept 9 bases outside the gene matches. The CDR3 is CASSHDSSGRYEQYF. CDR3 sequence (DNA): TGTGCCAGCAGCCACGACTCCAGCGGGAGGTACGAGCAGTACTTC.

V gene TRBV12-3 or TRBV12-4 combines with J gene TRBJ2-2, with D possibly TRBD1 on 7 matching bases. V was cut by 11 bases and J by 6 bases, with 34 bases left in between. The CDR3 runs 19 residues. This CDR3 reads CAFSPNRGIETGQPGELFF. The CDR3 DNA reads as TGTGCCTTCAGTCCTAATCGGGGGATAGAGACAGGGCAGCCCGGGGAGCTGTTTTTT.

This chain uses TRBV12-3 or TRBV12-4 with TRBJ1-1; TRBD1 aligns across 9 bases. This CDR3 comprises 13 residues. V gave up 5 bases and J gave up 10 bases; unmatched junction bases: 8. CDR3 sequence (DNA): TGTGCCAGCAGTAAACAGGGGGCAAAGGGAGCTTTCTTT. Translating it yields CASSKQGAKGAFF.

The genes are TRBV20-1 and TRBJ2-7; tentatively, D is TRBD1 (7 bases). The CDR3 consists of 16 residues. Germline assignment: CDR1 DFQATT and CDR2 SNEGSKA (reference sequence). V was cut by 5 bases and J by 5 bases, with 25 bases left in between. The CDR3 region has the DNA TGCAGTGCTGCGATACGGACAGGCGGACTAAGAAACGAGCAGTACTTC. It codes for CSAAIRTGGLRNEQYF.

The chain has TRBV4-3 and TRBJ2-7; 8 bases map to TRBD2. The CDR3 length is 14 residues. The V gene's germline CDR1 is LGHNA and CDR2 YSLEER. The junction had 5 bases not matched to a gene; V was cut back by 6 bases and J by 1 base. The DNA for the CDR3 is TGCGCCAGCAGTCCCGGGACTAGGTCCTACGAGCAGTACTTC. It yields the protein CASSPGTRSYEQYF.

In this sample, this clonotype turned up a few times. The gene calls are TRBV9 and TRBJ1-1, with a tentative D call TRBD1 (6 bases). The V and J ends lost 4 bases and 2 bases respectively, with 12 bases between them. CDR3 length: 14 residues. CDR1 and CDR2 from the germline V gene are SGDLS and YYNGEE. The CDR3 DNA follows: TGTGCCAGCAGCCCCCAACAGGGTAACACTGAAGCTTTCTTT. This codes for CASSPQQGNTEAFF. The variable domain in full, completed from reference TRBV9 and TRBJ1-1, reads DSGVTQTPKHLITATGQRVTLRCSPRSGDLSVYWYQQSLDQGLQFLIQYYNGEERAKGNILERFSAQQFPDLHSELNLSSLELGDSALYFCASSPQQGNTEAFFGQGTRLTVV.

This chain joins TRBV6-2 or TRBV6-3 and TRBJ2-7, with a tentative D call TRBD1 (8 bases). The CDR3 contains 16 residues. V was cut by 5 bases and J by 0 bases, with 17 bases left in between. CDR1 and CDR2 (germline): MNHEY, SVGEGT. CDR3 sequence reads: CASSDGGTGISYEQYF. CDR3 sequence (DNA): TGTGCCAGCAGTGACGGGGGGACAGGCATCTCCTACGAGCAGTACTTC.

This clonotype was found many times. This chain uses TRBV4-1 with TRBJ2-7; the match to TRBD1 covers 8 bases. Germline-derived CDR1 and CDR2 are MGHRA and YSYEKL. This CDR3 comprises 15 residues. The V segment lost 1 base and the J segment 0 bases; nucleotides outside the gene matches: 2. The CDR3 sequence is CASSQGQGSSYEQYF. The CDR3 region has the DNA TGCGCCAGCAGCCAAGGACAGGGGAGCTCCTACGAGCAGTACTTC.

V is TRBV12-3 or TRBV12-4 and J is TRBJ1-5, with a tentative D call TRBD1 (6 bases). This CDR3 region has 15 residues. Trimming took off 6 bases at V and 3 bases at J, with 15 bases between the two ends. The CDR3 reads CASSPYREHNQPQHF. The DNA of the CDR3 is TGTGCCAGCAGCCCCTACAGGGAACACAATCAGCCCCAGCATTTT.

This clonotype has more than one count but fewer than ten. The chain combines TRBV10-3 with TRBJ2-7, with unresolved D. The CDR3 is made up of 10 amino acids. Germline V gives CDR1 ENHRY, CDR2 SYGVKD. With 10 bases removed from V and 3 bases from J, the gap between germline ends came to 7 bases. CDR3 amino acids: CATSDYEQYF. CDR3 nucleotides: TGTGCCACCTCCGACTACGAGCAGTACTTC.

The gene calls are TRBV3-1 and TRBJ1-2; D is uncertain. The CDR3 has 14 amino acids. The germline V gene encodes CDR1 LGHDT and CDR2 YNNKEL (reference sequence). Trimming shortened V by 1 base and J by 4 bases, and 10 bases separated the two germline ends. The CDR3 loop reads CASSQGADGYGYTF. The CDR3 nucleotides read TGTGCCAGCAGCCAAGGGGCTGACGGCTATGGCTACACCTTC.

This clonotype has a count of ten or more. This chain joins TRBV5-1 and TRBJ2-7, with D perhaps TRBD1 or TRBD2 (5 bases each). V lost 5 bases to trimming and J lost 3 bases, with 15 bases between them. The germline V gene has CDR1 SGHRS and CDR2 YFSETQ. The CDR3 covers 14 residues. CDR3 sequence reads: CASSRDPSNYEQYF. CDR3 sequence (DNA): TGCGCCAGCAGTAGGGACCCGAGCAACTACGAGCAGTACTTC.

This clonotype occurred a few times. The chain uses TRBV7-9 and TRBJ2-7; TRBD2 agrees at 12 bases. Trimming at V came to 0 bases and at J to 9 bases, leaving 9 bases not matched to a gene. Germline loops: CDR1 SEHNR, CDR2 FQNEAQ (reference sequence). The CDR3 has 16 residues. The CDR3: CASSLASPSGRAGQYF. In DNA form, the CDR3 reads TGTGCCAGCAGCTTAGCGTCCCCTAGCGGGAGGGCCGGGCAGTACTTC.

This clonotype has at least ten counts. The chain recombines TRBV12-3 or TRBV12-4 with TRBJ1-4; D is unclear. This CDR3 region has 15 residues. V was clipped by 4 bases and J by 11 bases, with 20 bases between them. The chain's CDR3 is CASSSQSTVLGKLFF. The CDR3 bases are TGTGCCAGCAGTTCTCAATCCACGGTTCTGGGTAAACTGTTTTTT.

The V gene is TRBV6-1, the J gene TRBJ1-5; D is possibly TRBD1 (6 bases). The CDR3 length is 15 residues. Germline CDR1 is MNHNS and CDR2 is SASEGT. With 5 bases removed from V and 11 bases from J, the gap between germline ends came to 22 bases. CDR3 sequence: CASSSRGSEQSAQHF. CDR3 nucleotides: TGTGCCAGCAGTAGTAGGGGGAGCGAGCAATCAGCCCAGCATTTT.

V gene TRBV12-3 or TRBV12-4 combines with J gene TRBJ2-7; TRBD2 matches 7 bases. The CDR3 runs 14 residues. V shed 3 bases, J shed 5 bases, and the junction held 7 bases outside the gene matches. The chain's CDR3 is CASSFSGGSDEQYF. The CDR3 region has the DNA TGTGCCAGCAGTTTTTCGGGGGGTTCGGACGAGCAGTACTTC.

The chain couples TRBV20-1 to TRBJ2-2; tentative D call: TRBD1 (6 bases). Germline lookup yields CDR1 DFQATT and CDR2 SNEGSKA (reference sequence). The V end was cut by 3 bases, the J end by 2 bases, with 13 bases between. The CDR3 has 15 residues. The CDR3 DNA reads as TGCAGTGCTAGGGGAACAGGGCGAAACACCGGGGAGCTGTTTTTT. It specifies CSARGTGRNTGELFF.

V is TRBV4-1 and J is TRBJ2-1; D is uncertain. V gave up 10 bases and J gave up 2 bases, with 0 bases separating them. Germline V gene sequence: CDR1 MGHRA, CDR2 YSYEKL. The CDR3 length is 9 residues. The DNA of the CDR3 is TGCGCCACCTACAATGAGCAGTTCTTC. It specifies CATYNEQFF.

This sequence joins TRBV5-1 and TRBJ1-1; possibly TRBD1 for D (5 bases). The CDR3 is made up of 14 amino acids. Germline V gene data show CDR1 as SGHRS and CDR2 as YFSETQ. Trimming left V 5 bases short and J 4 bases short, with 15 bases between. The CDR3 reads CASRGRGKGTEAFF. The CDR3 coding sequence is TGCGCCAGCAGAGGGCGGGGGAAGGGCACTGAAGCTTTCTTT.